This is a list of T cell receptor beta chains from one sample in a study of OX40 agonist ivuxolimab in advanced cancers. Generated by immunoSEQ multiplex PCR, the TCRdb table keeps only in-frame clones and is missing some. Of around 76,000 clones in the sample, about 90% are singletons; the top ten hold around 0.56%. The sample here was CD4+ or CD8+ T cells sorted from blood, taken in a trial of the OX40 agonist ivuxolimab. These TCRs come from an adult with an advanced solid tumor such as melanoma, head and neck, liver or kidney cancer. The CDR3 runs from the conserved cysteine through the conserved F or W. D genes are given only for firm matches. Size values are once, few and many counts, or a class for expanded clones, and some rows have none.

D gene: NA
clone size: NA
J gene: TRBJ2-7
V gene: TRBV10-1
CDR3 DNA: TGCGCCAGCAGTGAGTCGACGAGCCTAAGCTCCTACGAGCAGTACTTC
CDR3 protein: CASSESTSLSSYEQYF

D gene: NA
clone size: once
J gene: TRBJ2-2
V gene: TRBV19
CDR3 DNA: TGTGCCAGTAGTGTCCGGGGAAACACCGGGGAGCTGTTTTTT
CDR3 protein: CASSVRGNTGELFF

D gene: NA
clone size: NA
J gene: TRBJ1-3
V gene: TRBV18
CDR3 DNA: TGTGCCAGCTCCCCCGAGGACGGACACTCTGGAAACACCATATATTTT
CDR3 protein: CASSPEDGHSGNTIYF

D gene: TRBD1
clone size: NA
J gene: TRBJ1-1
V gene: TRBV5-1
CDR3 DNA: TGCGCCAGCAGGTTGGCGACAGGGATAAACACTGAAGCTTTCTTT
CDR3 protein: CASRLATGINTEAFF

D gene: TRBD2
clone size: NA
J gene: TRBJ2-1
V gene: TRBV9
CDR3 DNA: TGTGCCAGCAGCACCCGTAGGGCTAGCGGCCAACTCTCCTACAATGAGCAGTTCTTC
CDR3 protein: CASSTRRASGQLSYNEQFF

D gene: NA
clone size: NA
J gene: TRBJ2-3
V gene: TRBV6-1
CDR3 DNA: TGTGCCAGCAGTGACAGGGCTTCCACAGATACGCAGTATTTT
CDR3 protein: CASSDRASTDTQYF

D gene: NA
clone size: few
J gene: TRBJ1-6
V gene: TRBV27
CDR3 DNA: TGTGCCAGCAGTTTCGGGAATTCACCCCTCCACTTT
CDR3 protein: CASSFGNSPLHF

D gene: NA
clone size: NA
J gene: TRBJ1-5
V gene: TRBV19
CDR3 DNA: TGTGCCAGTAGTTCGACCCATTGGGGTCAGCCCCAGCATTTT
CDR3 protein: CASSSTHWGQPQHF

D gene: NA
clone size: NA
J gene: TRBJ2-3
V gene: TRBV27
CDR3 DNA: TGTGCCAGCAGGGGGGATCGCACAGATACGCAGTATTTT
CDR3 protein: CASRGDRTDTQYF

D gene: NA
clone size: NA
J gene: TRBJ2-3
V gene: TRBV10-1
CDR3 DNA: TGCGCCAGCAGTGATACTAGCTCTCCCACAGATACGCAGTATTTT
CDR3 protein: CASSDTSSPTDTQYF

D gene: NA
clone size: NA
J gene: TRBJ2-1
V gene: TRBV19
CDR3 DNA: TGTGCCAGTAGTCAGTCAGGGCTCCGCGGGAATGAGCAGTTCTTC
CDR3 protein: CASSQSGLRGNEQFF

D gene: NA
clone size: NA
J gene: TRBJ2-7
V gene: TRBV11-2
CDR3 DNA: TGTGCCAGCAGCTTAGGTTATGCAGGGGCGGCCTACGAGCAGTACTTC
CDR3 protein: CASSLGYAGAAYEQYF

D gene: NA
clone size: NA
J gene: TRBJ1-2
V gene: TRBV30
CDR3 DNA: TGTGCCTGGAGTTCGACAAGATCAGGTGGCTACACCTTC
CDR3 protein: CAWSSTRSGGYTF

D gene: TRBD2
clone size: once
J gene: TRBJ2-1
V gene: TRBV14
CDR3 DNA: TGTGCCAGCAGCCCCACCCTAGCGGGCCGTCGTGGAGAGCAGTTCTTC
CDR3 protein: CASSPTLAGRRGEQFF

D gene: TRBD1
clone size: NA
J gene: TRBJ2-5
V gene: TRBV11-2
CDR3 DNA: TGTGCCAGCAGCTTAGTGAGGACAGGGAGGGAGACCCAGTACTTC
CDR3 protein: CASSLVRTGRETQYF

D gene: NA
clone size: few
J gene: TRBJ2-7
V gene: TRBV6-1
CDR3 DNA: TGTGCCAGTAAACTAGACCACGGAAGAGACGAGCAGTACTTC
CDR3 protein: CASKLDHGRDEQYF

D gene: NA
clone size: NA
J gene: TRBJ1-4
V gene: TRBV19
CDR3 DNA: TGTGCCAGTAGTATAGCTTCGTCGGGTAATGAAAAACTGTTTTTT
CDR3 protein: CASSIASSGNEKLFF

D gene: NA
clone size: NA
J gene: TRBJ2-3
V gene: TRBV19
CDR3 DNA: TGTGCCAGTGGGGGTGTCACCAGATCCACAGATACGCAGTATTTT
CDR3 protein: CASGGVTRSTDTQYF

D gene: TRBD1
clone size: NA
J gene: TRBJ2-5
V gene: TRBV5-1
CDR3 DNA: TGCGCCAGCAGCCTAGGGACAGCGGCGGAGACCCAGTACTTC
CDR3 protein: CASSLGTAAETQYF

D gene: NA
clone size: NA
J gene: TRBJ2-7
V gene: TRBV7-9
CDR3 DNA: TGTGCCAGCAGCTTAGAGAGGACGGAGTACGAGCAGTACTTC
CDR3 protein: CASSLERTEYEQYF

D gene: TRBD1
clone size: NA
J gene: TRBJ1-3
V gene: TRBV5-1
CDR3 DNA: TGCGCCAGCAGCTTGGGACAGGGTTTCTCTGGAAACACCATATATTTT
CDR3 protein: CASSLGQGFSGNTIYF

D gene: NA
clone size: NA
J gene: TRBJ1-1
V gene: TRBV19
CDR3 DNA: TGTGCCACCCTTCATCCGGCTATTACTGAAGCTTTCTTT
CDR3 protein: CATLHPAITEAFF

D gene: TRBD1
clone size: NA
J gene: TRBJ1-5
V gene: TRBV6-6
CDR3 DNA: TGTGCCAGCAGTTACTCCGGACAGGTCAATCAGCCCCAGCATTTT
CDR3 protein: CASSYSGQVNQPQHF

D gene: NA
clone size: NA
J gene: TRBJ1-1
V gene: TRBV5-1
CDR3 DNA: TGCGCCAGCAGCTACACCCAGCGCACTGAAGCTTTCTTT
CDR3 protein: CASSYTQRTEAFF

D gene: TRBD2
clone size: NA
J gene: TRBJ2-1
V gene: TRBV5-1
CDR3 DNA: TGCGCCAGCAGCTTACGACTAGCGGGAGCGTTTGAGCAGTTCTTC
CDR3 protein: CASSLRLAGAFEQFF

D gene: NA
clone size: few
J gene: TRBJ1-3
V gene: TRBV18
CDR3 DNA: TGTGCCAGCTCACCGTCTAGGCTTACCTCTGGAAACACCATATATTTT
CDR3 protein: CASSPSRLTSGNTIYF

D gene: TRBD1
clone size: NA
J gene: TRBJ1-2
V gene: TRBV6-5
CDR3 DNA: TGTGCCAGCAGTTCGCCTTACAGGGGCGGCTACACCTTC
CDR3 protein: CASSSPYRGGYTF

D gene: NA
clone size: once
J gene: TRBJ2-3
V gene: TRBV13
CDR3 DNA: TGTGCCAGCAGCTCACAGGGGACTAGCACAGATACGCAGTATTTT
CDR3 protein: CASSSQGTSTDTQYF

D gene: NA
clone size: NA
J gene: TRBJ2-5
V gene: TRBV18
CDR3 DNA: TGTGCCAGCTCACAGGTAGAGACCCAGTACTTC
CDR3 protein: CASSQVETQYF

D gene: NA
clone size: NA
J gene: TRBJ1-5
V gene: TRBV6-5
CDR3 DNA: TGTGCCAGCAGTTACTCATCGGACGGGCCCCAGCATTTT
CDR3 protein: CASSYSSDGPQHF

D gene: TRBD2
clone size: NA
J gene: TRBJ2-1
V gene: TRBV19
CDR3 DNA: TGTGCCAGTAAGGAGACTAGCGTTCGGTCGGAGCAGTTCTTC
CDR3 protein: CASKETSVRSEQFF

D gene: TRBD1
clone size: NA
J gene: TRBJ1-1
V gene: TRBV7-8
CDR3 DNA: TGTGCCAGCAGCTTAGTGGGACAGGCGAACACTGAAGCTTTCTTT
CDR3 protein: CASSLVGQANTEAFF

D gene: NA
clone size: NA
J gene: TRBJ1-2
V gene: TRBV30
CDR3 DNA: TGTGCCTGGAGCCGGTGGGGCTTGAATGGCCACACCTTC
CDR3 protein: CAWSRWGLNGHTF

D gene: NA
clone size: NA
J gene: TRBJ2-5
V gene: TRBV6-6
CDR3 DNA: TGTGCCAGCACAAACGAAGAGACCCAGTACTTC
CDR3 protein: CASTNEETQYF

D gene: TRBD1
clone size: NA
J gene: TRBJ1-2
V gene: TRBV10-3
CDR3 DNA: TGTGCCATGTCTCACGGGACAGGTGGAGGTGCCTACACCTTC
CDR3 protein: CAMSHGTGGGAYTF

D gene: NA
clone size: NA
J gene: TRBJ2-5
V gene: TRBV29-1
CDR3 DNA: TGCAGCGTACGGGACTTTCAAGAGACCCAGTACTTC
CDR3 protein: CSVRDFQETQYF

D gene: NA
clone size: NA
J gene: TRBJ1-4
V gene: TRBV7-9
CDR3 DNA: TGTGCCAGCAGCTCGCGGGGACAAAATGAAAAACTGTTTTTT
CDR3 protein: CASSSRGQNEKLFF

D gene: NA
clone size: once
J gene: TRBJ1-1
V gene: TRBV28
CDR3 DNA: TGTGCCAGCAGCCTACAGGGCCCGAACACTGAAGCTTTCTTT
CDR3 protein: CASSLQGPNTEAFF

D gene: NA
clone size: NA
J gene: TRBJ1-2
V gene: TRBV30
CDR3 DNA: TGTGCCTGGAGTCTCCGAGGGATTTATGGCTACACCTTC
CDR3 protein: CAWSLRGIYGYTF

D gene: TRBD2
clone size: NA
J gene: TRBJ2-7
V gene: TRBV29-1
CDR3 DNA: TGCAGCGTGAAGCGGGGCGGCGAGCAGTACTTC
CDR3 protein: CSVKRGGEQYF

D gene: TRBD1
clone size: once
J gene: TRBJ1-2
V gene: TRBV14
CDR3 DNA: TGTGCCAGCAGCCAAGGTTCGTGGGCTTATGGGACAGGGGGTGGCTACACCTTC
CDR3 protein: CASSQGSWAYGTGGGYTF

D gene: TRBD1
clone size: NA
J gene: TRBJ1-3
V gene: TRBV19
CDR3 DNA: TGTGCCAGTCGCGCCCAGACAGGGCCCGGAAACACCATATATTTT
CDR3 protein: CASRAQTGPGNTIYF

D gene: NA
clone size: once
J gene: TRBJ1-4
V gene: TRBV5-1
CDR3 DNA: TGCGCCAGCAGCTTGGAAGCAGTAGGTGAAAAACTGTTTTTT
CDR3 protein: CASSLEAVGEKLFF

D gene: NA
clone size: NA
J gene: TRBJ1-5
V gene: TRBV19
CDR3 DNA: TGTGCCAGTAGTATAGATCGCGGGGGCGATCAGCCCCAGCATTTT
CDR3 protein: CASSIDRGGDQPQHF